This T cell receptor beta chain was identified in a study of blood T cell repertoires in COVID-19. At the level of the study: Nucleic acid was either cDNA or gDNA, and it came from T cells, B-cell-depleted T cells, or PBMCs.

Losses at the gene ends were 3 bases for V and 4 bases for J; bases not matched to a gene: 11. There are 16 residues in the CDR3. Germline CDR1 and CDR2: SGHRS and YFSETQ. TCRdb keeps only in-frame clones here, not all; method: immunoSEQ multiplex PCR. The sample holds 35,000 to 40,000 clones, roughly three quarters seen once. The origin of this receptor is a man between 65 and 79 years old with acute or convalescent COVID-19. The sequenced sample was peripheral blood. This chain links TRBV5-1 with TRBJ2-3, with 7 bases matching TRBD1. CDR3 in amino acids: CASSYGTARRADTQYF. CDR3 coding DNA: TGCGCCAGCAGCTATGGGACAGCCCGTCGCGCAGATACGCAGTATTTT.